Listed below are T cell receptor beta chains from one sample, sequenced in a study of identifying expanded T cells in peripheral blood. Method: immunoSEQ multiplex PCR; TCRdb's copy keeps in-frame clones and lacks some. The data hold approximately 140,000 clones, with about 88% observed a single time. Input material: blood. The receptors shown here come from a person between 18 and 75 years old in good health. The CDR3 runs from the conserved cysteine through the conserved F or W. Clone size is given for some rows only: seen once, a few or many times, or a class if the clone is expanded.

v_gene,abundance,j_gene,CDR3aa
TRBV5-4,NA,TRBJ2-5,CASSLFETQYF
TRBV7-6,NA,TRBJ2-1,CASSSPGGGAGEQFF
TRBV28,NA,TRBJ2-1,CASSSRRAASYNEQFF
TRBV7-2,NA,TRBJ2-3,CASSQMTGVDTQYF
TRBV4-1,NA,TRBJ1-1,CASSQIDMGFMNTEAFF
TRBV15,NA,TRBJ1-2,CATSRDRQGLGYGYTF
TRBV7-9,NA,TRBJ1-3,CASSLGPYISGNTIYF
TRBV5-4,few,TRBJ1-1,CASSLRQGETEAFF
TRBV5-1,NA,TRBJ1-5,CASSLEGANQPQHF
TRBV6-4,NA,TRBJ2-1,CASSEGQDYNEQFF
TRBV7-9,NA,TRBJ1-2,CASSLAGQGLGYTF
TRBV5-1,NA,TRBJ1-1,CASSELERGPNTEAFF
TRBV11-1,NA,TRBJ2-7,CASSPQGAYEQYF
TRBV2,NA,TRBJ2-1,CASSSSESSYNEQFF
TRBV5-1,NA,TRBJ2-1,CASSPTGGHNEQFF
TRBV30,NA,TRBJ2-5,CAWTRGQETQYF
TRBV27,once,TRBJ1-5,CASSLSSSVGNQPQHF